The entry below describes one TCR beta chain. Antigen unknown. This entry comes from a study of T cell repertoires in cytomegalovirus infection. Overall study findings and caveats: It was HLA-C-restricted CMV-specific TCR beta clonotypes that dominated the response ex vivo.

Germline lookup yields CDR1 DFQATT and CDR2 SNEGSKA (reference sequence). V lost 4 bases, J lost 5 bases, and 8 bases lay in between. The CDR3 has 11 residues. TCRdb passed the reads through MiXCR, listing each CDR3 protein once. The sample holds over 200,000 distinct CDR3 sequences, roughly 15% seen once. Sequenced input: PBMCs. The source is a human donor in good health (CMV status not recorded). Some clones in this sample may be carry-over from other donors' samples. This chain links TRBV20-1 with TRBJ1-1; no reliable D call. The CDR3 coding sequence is TGCAGTGCTAAAAGAATAACTGAAGCTTTCTTT. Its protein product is CSAKRITEAFF.